Presented here are 28 T cell receptor beta chains from one specimen sequenced in a study of T cell responses to AZD1222 COVID-19 vaccine. Clones were sequenced by immunoSEQ multiplex PCR, and TCRdb holds only the in-frame ones, with some missing. In the table there are more than 150,000 clones, approximately 90% of which are singletons. The starting material was peripheral blood, obtained on day 0 of AZD1222 vaccination. These receptors all come from an adult in good health.

The chain couples TRBV24-1 to TRBJ1-5; D ambiguous. Germline CDR1 and CDR2: KGHDR and SFDVKD. V was cut by 5 bases and J by 7 bases, with 17 bases left in between. CDR3 length: 15 amino acids. The CDR3 coding sequence is TGTGCCACCAGTGGCGGGGTCTCTAGTAACCAGCCCCAGCATTTT. It yields the protein CATSGGVSSNQPQHF.

The chain has TRBV29-1 and TRBJ2-1; 8 bases line up with TRBD2. The CDR3 extends over 14 amino acids. The junction had 2 bases not matched to a gene; V was cut back by 4 bases and J by 0 bases. Looked up from germline, CDR1 is SQVTM and CDR2 is ANQGSEA. CDR3 residues: CSVASGSSYNEQFF. In nucleotides, the CDR3 is TGCAGCGTTGCCAGCGGGAGCTCCTACAATGAGCAGTTCTTC.

The chain has TRBV6-5 and TRBJ2-7; D call uncertain. The CDR3 is made up of 15 amino acids. Germline loops: CDR1 MNHEY, CDR2 SVGAGI. Trimming cost V 6 bases and J 0 bases, with 15 bases left between them. The CDR3 DNA sequence: TGTGCCAGCAGAGAGACCCTCAGGAGCTCCTACGAGCAGTACTTC. The encoded protein is CASRETLRSSYEQYF.

V and J are TRBV27 and TRBJ1-5; the D is unclear. CDR1 is MNHEY and CDR2 is SMNVEV in the germline V gene (reference sequence). The CDR3 runs to 14 residues. The germline V and J ends were trimmed by 2 bases and 3 bases, with 8 bases remaining between them. The CDR3 region has the DNA TGTGCCAGCAGTTTAGATGGGTTCAATCAGCCCCAGCATTTT. As protein: CASSLDGFNQPQHF.

V usage is TRBV7-9 and J usage is TRBJ2-2, with TRBD2 matching over 10 bases. Germline trimming cut 2 bases from V and 5 bases from J; bases unmatched to any gene: 8. The CDR3 spans 17 residues. CDR1 SEHNR and CDR2 FQNEAQ come from the germline V gene (reference sequence). The CDR3 protein is CASSLRSSGRGTGELFF. The CDR3 nucleotides are TGTGCCAGCAGCTTAAGGTCTAGCGGGAGAGGAACCGGGGAGCTGTTTTTT. Full variable domain (rest looked up from reference TRBV7-9 and TRBJ2-2): DTGVSQNPRHKITKRGQNVTFRCDPISEHNRLYWYRQTLGQGPEFLTYFQNEAQLEKSRLLSDRFSAERPKGSFSTLEIQRTEQGDSAMYLCASSLRSSGRGTGELFFGEGSRLTVL.

The V call is TRBV7-9, the J call TRBJ2-5; D is possibly TRBD2 (6 bases). Per germline, CDR1 SEHNR and CDR2 FQNEAQ (reference sequence). With 2 bases removed from V and 3 bases from J, the gap between germline ends came to 7 bases. The CDR3 contains 13 residues. CDR3 DNA sequence: TGTGCCAGCAGCTTATCGGGGGAAGAGACCCAGTACTTC. Translated, it gives CASSLSGEETQYF.

This clone was seen once. The rearrangement joins TRBV23-1 to TRBJ2-3; D remains ambiguous. TRBV23-1 is filed as an ORF, its function uncertain. V was shortened by 2 bases and J by 5 bases, with 5 bases between the two germline ends. This CDR3 region has 12 residues. The CDR3 sequence: CASSQGEDTQYF. The CDR3 DNA reads TGCGCCAGCAGTCAAGGGGAAGATACGCAGTATTTT.

V and J are TRBV5-1 and TRBJ2-5, with a tentative D call TRBD1 (5 bases). This CDR3 contains 14 residues. V lost 5 bases and J lost 4, with 15 bases in between. Germline-derived CDR1 and CDR2 are SGHRS and YFSETQ. The CDR3 loop reads CASSGLQGGETQYF. In DNA form, the CDR3 reads TGCGCCAGCAGTGGTCTGCAGGGCGGAGAGACCCAGTACTTC.

The chain is built from TRBV7-3 and TRBJ1-3; D gene unclear. This CDR3 has 14 amino acids. With 6 bases removed from V and 0 bases from J, the gap between germline ends came to 9 bases. Germline CDR1 SGHTA, CDR2 FQGTGA. CDR3 sequence (DNA): TGTGCCAGCAGTGACCGCCGCTCTGGAAACACCATATATTTT. It encodes CASSDRRSGNTIYF.

The rearrangement joins TRBV18 to TRBJ1-6, with 8 bases matching TRBD1. J lost 7 bases, V lost 4 bases, and 3 bases had no gene match. Germline loops: CDR1 KGHSH, CDR2 LQKENI. This CDR3 is 14 amino acids long. CDR3 in amino acids: CASSQTGGNSPLHF. CDR3 DNA sequence: TGTGCCAGCTCACAAACAGGGGGGAATTCACCCCTCCACTTT.

The rearrangement links TRBV11-2 to TRBJ2-1; TRBD2 matches 7 bases. CDR3 length: 15 amino acids. V gave up 1 base and J gave up 3 bases; unmatched junction bases: 3. Per the germline V gene, CDR1 is SGHAT and CDR2 is FQNNGV. DNA of the CDR3: TGTGCCAGCAGCTTAGGTGCGGGAGACTACAATGAGCAGTTCTTC. It is translated as CASSLGAGDYNEQFF.

This clone showed up just once. J is TRBJ2-3 and V is TRBV4-3, with D possibly matching TRBD2 (5 bases). The CDR3 covers 16 residues. Germline V gives CDR1 LGHNA, CDR2 YSLEER. V shed 3 bases and J shed 2 bases, with 15 bases lying between them. The CDR3: CASSQGTWEFTDTQYF. The CDR3 DNA reads TGCGCCAGCAGCCAGGGAACATGGGAGTTCACAGATACGCAGTATTTT.

The V and J genes are TRBV5-1 and TRBJ2-5; D possibly matches TRBD1 or TRBD2 (6 bases each). Germline CDR1 SGHRS, CDR2 YFSETQ. The CDR3 consists of 14 residues. The V and J ends lost 4 bases and 4 bases respectively, with 14 bases between them. CDR3 sequence (DNA): TGCGCCAGCAGCCTAGGGGGGCCCGCAGAGACCCAGTACTTC. This encodes CASSLGGPAETQYF.

Points on this clone: Other DNA sequences in the same sample also yield this CDR3. The chain is built from TRBV30 and TRBJ1-5, with D hard to call. V was pared by 0 bases and J by 5 bases, with 8 bases between. Germline CDR1 is GTSNPN and CDR2 is SVGIG (reference sequence). The length of the CDR3 is 13 residues. The CDR3 coding sequence is TGTGCCTGGAGTGTAACCGGGGATCAGCCCCAGCATTTT. Amino acid sequence: CAWSVTGDQPQHF.

This chain links TRBV19 with TRBJ2-7, with 14 bases aligning to TRBD2. Germline values: CDR1 LNHDA, CDR2 SQIVND (reference sequence). The CDR3 has 15 amino acids. The junction had 2 bases not matched to a gene; V was cut back by 4 bases and J by 3 bases. The CDR3 spells CASSNGLAGGYEQYF. Here the CDR3 DNA reads TGTGCCAGTAGTAACGGACTAGCGGGAGGCTACGAGCAGTACTTC. The full variable domain, with the rest looked up from reference TRBV19 and TRBJ2-7, is DGGITQSPKYLFRKEGQNVTLSCEQNLNHDAMYWYRQDPGQGLRLIYYSQIVNDFQKGDIAEGYSVSREKKESFPLTVTSAQKNPTAFYLCASSNGLAGGYEQYFGPGTRLTVT.

The rearrangement links TRBV6-2 or TRBV6-3 to TRBJ2-1; D is unclear. Germline CDR1 reads MNHEY; CDR2 reads SVGEGT. V was shortened by 0 bases and J by 12 bases, with 12 bases between the two germline ends. The CDR3 extends over 13 amino acids. The CDR3 bases are TGTGCCAGCAGTTACTCCGGATCCTTGGCGCAGTTCTTC. Protein product: CASSYSGSLAQFF.

The CDR3, as DNA: TGTGCCAGCAGCCCCCTCGTAGCGGGAGGGCGGTCGTACCAAGAGACCCAGTACTTC. It encodes CASSPLVAGGRSYQETQYF. The chain couples TRBV9 to TRBJ2-5; the match to TRBD2 covers 11 bases. Germline V CDR1 and CDR2: SGDLS, YYNGEE. V gave up 4 bases and J gave up 0 bases; unmatched junction bases: 14. The CDR3 has 19 residues.

V usage is TRBV6-5 and J usage is TRBJ2-3; 8 bases are shared with TRBD2. This CDR3 is 15 amino acids long. Germline-derived CDR1 and CDR2 are MNHEY and SVGAGI. Losses at the gene ends were 6 bases for V and 3 bases for J; bases not matched to a gene: 8. CDR3 DNA: TGTGCCAGCAGACTACGGGAGGGCCGGACAGATACGCAGTATTTT. Its translation is CASRLREGRTDTQYF.

This chain uses TRBV6-6 with TRBJ1-2; D gene uncertain. Germline loops: CDR1 MNHNY, CDR2 SVGAGI (reference sequence). This CDR3 is 14 amino acids long. V was shortened by 0 bases and J by 4 bases, with 9 bases between the two germline ends. CDR3 DNA: TGTGCCAGCAGTTACTCAGGGTCTGGCTATGGCTACACCTTC. The encoded protein is CASSYSGSGYGYTF.

The V gene is TRBV7-2, the J gene TRBJ1-2; 7 bases fit TRBD1. The CDR3 runs 15 residues. Germline V lookup: CDR1 SGHTA, CDR2 FQGNSA. Trimming cost V 2 bases and J 5 bases; bases outside gene matches: 8. The CDR3 loop is CASSLPFRQGYGYTF. As DNA, the CDR3 is TGTGCCAGCAGCTTACCGTTTCGACAGGGTTATGGCTACACCTTC.

This clone showed up just once. V and J are TRBV28 and TRBJ1-5; 7 nucleotides agree with TRBD1. V lost 0 bases and J lost 2; bases outside the gene matches: 10. CDR3 length equals 18 residues. Germline CDR1 is MDHEN and CDR2 is SYDVKM. CDR3 residues: CASSLWAIQGGGNQPQHF. CDR3 in DNA: TGTGCCAGCAGTTTATGGGCCATTCAGGGGGGAGGCAATCAGCCCCAGCATTTT.

The chain carries TRBV27 and TRBJ2-1, with 9 nucleotides matching TRBD1. CDR1 and CDR2 (germline): MNHEY, SMNVEV (reference sequence). V was pared by 5 bases and J by 7 bases, with 9 bases of the junction left unmatched. CDR3 size: 15 residues. The CDR3 protein is CASSNRDRVGNEQFF. CDR3 sequence (DNA): TGTGCCAGCAGTAACCGGGACAGGGTCGGTAATGAGCAGTTCTTC.

This chain joins TRBV28 and TRBJ2-7; D may match TRBD1 or TRBD2 (7 bases each). With 4 bases removed from V and 5 bases from J, the gap between germline ends came to 18 bases. The CDR3 has 15 amino acids. The germline V gene has CDR1 MDHEN and CDR2 SYDVKM. The CDR3 here is CASSSTGEGTHEQYF. The CDR3 region has the DNA TGTGCCAGCAGTTCCACAGGGGAGGGAACCCACGAGCAGTACTTC.

The chain is built from TRBV13 and TRBJ2-7; D may be TRBD1 (6 bases). Germline CDR1 is PRHDT and CDR2 is FYEKMQ (reference sequence). V lost 4 bases to trimming and J lost 2 bases, with 21 bases between them. The CDR3 loop spans 17 amino acids. CDR3 sequence: CASSSGGSGAVPYEQYF. The CDR3 region has the DNA TGTGCCAGCAGCTCTGGGGGCTCAGGGGCGGTTCCCTACGAGCAGTACTTC.

V gene TRBV5-1 combines with J gene TRBJ2-4; perhaps TRBD2 as D (5 bases). V dropped 3 bases and J dropped 7 bases, with 14 bases sitting between them. This CDR3 is built from 14 residues. The germline V gene encodes CDR1 SGHRS and CDR2 YFSETQ. The CDR3 loop reads CASSWTRDSNIQYF. The CDR3 nucleotides are TGCGCCAGCAGCTGGACGAGGGATTCGAACATTCAGTACTTC.

This clone was observed a single time. CDR3 loop: CASSLASGRNTGELFF. CDR3 nucleotide sequence: TGTGCCAGCAGTTTAGCTAGCGGGAGGAACACCGGGGAGCTGTTTTTT. The rearrangement uses TRBV27 and TRBJ2-2, with 10 nucleotides matching TRBD2. V was clipped by 2 bases and J by 1 base; unmatched bases: 1. There are 16 residues in the CDR3. The germline V gene has CDR1 MNHEY and CDR2 SMNVEV (reference sequence).

This clone was picked up a small number of times. V gene TRBV5-1 combines with J gene TRBJ2-7, with unresolved D. Trimming left V 0 bases short and J 5 bases short, with 12 bases between. This CDR3 comprises 14 residues. Germline loops: CDR1 SGHRS, CDR2 YFSETQ. As DNA, the CDR3 is TGCGCCAGCAGCTTGGGCATCGGTCGCGACGAGCAGTACTTC. Protein product: CASSLGIGRDEQYF.

V usage is TRBV7-9 and J usage is TRBJ1-2; a weak D match, TRBD1 (6 bases). There are 14 residues in the CDR3. Germline CDR1 is SEHNR and CDR2 is FQNEAQ (reference sequence). Trimming took 5 bases from V and 9 from J, leaving 19 bases between them. CDR3 loop: CASSPGTTGGSYTF. CDR3 DNA: TGTGCCAGCAGCCCCGGGACGACAGGAGGTAGCTACACCTTC. Complete variable domain (other parts from reference TRBV7-9 and TRBJ1-2): DTGVSQNPRHKITKRGQNVTFRCDPISEHNRLYWYRQTLGQGPEFLTYFQNEAQLEKSRLLSDRFSAERPKGSFSTLEIQRTEQGDSAMYLCASSPGTTGGSYTFGSGTRLTVV.